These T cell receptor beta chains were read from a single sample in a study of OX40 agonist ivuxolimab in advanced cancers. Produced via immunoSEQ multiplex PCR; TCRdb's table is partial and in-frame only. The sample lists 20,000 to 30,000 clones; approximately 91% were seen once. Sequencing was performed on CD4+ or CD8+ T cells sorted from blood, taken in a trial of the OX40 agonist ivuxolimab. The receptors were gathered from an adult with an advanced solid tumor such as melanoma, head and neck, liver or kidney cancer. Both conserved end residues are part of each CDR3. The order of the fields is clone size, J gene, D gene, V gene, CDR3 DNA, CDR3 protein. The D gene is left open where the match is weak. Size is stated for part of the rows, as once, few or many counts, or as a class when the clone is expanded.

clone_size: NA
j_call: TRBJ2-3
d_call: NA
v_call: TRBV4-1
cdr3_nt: TGCGCCAGCAGCCAAGATCCTGGCACAGATACGCAGTATTTT
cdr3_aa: CASSQDPGTDTQYF

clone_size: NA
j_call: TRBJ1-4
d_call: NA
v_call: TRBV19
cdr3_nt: TGTGCCAGTAGTATTCAGGGCGCAACTAATGAAAAACTGTTTTTT
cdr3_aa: CASSIQGATNEKLFF

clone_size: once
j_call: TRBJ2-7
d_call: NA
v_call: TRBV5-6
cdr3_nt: TGTGCCAGCAGCTATGGACAGTCCTACGAGCAGTACTTC
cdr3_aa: CASSYGQSYEQYF

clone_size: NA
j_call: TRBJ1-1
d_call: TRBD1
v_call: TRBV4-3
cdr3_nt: TGCGCCAGCAGCCAAGGACAGGGAACCACTGAAGCTTTCTTT
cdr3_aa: CASSQGQGTTEAFF

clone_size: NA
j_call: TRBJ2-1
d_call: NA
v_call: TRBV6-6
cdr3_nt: TGTGCCAGCATGGTGAGTCTACAATACGGCAATGAGCAGTTCTTC
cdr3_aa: CASMVSLQYGNEQFF

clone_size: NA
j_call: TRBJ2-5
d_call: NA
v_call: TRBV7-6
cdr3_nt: TGTGCCAGCAGCTTTGGAATGGAGACCCAGTACTTC
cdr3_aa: CASSFGMETQYF

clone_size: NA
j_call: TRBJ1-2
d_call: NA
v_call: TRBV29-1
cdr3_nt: TGCAGCGTTGAAGGCAGGGGAAGCTATGGCTACACCTTC
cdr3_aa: CSVEGRGSYGYTF

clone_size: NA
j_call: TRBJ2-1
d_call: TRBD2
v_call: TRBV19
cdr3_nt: TGTGCCAGTAGTTCCGGGACTAGTATTCTTGAGCAGTTCTTC
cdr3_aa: CASSSGTSILEQFF

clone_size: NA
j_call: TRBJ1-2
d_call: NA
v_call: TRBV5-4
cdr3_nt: TGTGCCAGCAGCTTGGGTGGTCCGCAGATAAACTATGGCTACACCTTC
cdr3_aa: CASSLGGPQINYGYTF

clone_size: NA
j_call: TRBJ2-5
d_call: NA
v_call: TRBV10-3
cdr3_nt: TGTGCCATCAGTTTGGGACACCGGGGAGAGACCCAGTACTTC
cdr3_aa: CAISLGHRGETQYF

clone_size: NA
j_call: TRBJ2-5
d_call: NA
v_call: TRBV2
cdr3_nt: TGTGCCAGCAGCTTCCTAGGAGGAGAGACCCAGTACTTC
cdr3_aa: CASSFLGGETQYF

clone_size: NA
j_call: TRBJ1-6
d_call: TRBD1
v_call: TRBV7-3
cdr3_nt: TGTGCCAGCAGCTTAGAGGGGGCGCCCTATAATTCACCCCTCCACTTT
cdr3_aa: CASSLEGAPYNSPLHF

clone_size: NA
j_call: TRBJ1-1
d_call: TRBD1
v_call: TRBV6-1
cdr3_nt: TGTGCCAGCAAGACACAGGGGCTAATAGCTGAAGCTTTCTTT
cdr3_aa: CASKTQGLIAEAFF

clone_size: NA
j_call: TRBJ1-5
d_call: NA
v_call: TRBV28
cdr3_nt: TGTGCCAGCAGGGAAGGGGGGGGGACCTACAATCAGCCCCAGCATTTT
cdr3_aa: CASREGGGTYNQPQHF

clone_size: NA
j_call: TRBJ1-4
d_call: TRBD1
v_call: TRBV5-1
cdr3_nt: TGCGCCAGCAGCTTGGCCGGGACAGGTTATGAAAAACTGTTTTTT
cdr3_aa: CASSLAGTGYEKLFF

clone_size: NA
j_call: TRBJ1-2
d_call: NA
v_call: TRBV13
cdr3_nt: TGTGCCAGCAGCTCCATGGGCCAAACCGTACATGGCTATACCTTC
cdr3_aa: CASSSMGQTVHGYTF

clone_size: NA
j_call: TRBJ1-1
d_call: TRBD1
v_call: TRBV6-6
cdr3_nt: TGTGCCAGCAGTTTAGGAAGGGACAGGGGGCAAGGAGCTTTCTTT
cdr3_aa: CASSLGRDRGQGAFF

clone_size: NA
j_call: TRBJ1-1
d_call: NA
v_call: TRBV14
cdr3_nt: TGTGCCAGCAGCCAAGATAATTCACCTGAAGCTTTCTTT
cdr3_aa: CASSQDNSPEAFF

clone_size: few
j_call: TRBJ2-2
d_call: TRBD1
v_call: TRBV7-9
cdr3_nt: TGTGCCAGCAGCCGACAGGGGGCCGAAACCGGGGAGCTGTTTTTT
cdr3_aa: CASSRQGAETGELFF

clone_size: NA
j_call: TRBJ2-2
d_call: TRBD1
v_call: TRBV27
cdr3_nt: TGTGCCAGCAGTTACAGGGGGCTAAGGACCGGGGAGCTGTTTTTT
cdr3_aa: CASSYRGLRTGELFF

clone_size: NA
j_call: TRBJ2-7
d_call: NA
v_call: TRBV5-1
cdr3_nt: TGCGCCAGCAGCTCGGACCGGGACTCCCGCAACTCCTACGAGCAGTACTTC
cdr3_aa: CASSSDRDSRNSYEQYF

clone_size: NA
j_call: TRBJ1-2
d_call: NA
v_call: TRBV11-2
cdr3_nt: TGTGCCAGCAGCCCACGAAGAGGGGATGGCTACACCTTC
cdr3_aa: CASSPRRGDGYTF

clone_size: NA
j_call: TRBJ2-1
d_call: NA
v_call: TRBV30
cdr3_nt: TGTGCCTGGAGTGGCGGACACGGGGCCGATGAGCAGTTCTTC
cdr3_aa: CAWSGGHGADEQFF

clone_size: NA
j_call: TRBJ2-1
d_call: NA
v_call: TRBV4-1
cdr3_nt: TGCGCCAGCAGCCAGGGGGCGAGGTCCTACAATGAGCAGTTCTTC
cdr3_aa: CASSQGARSYNEQFF

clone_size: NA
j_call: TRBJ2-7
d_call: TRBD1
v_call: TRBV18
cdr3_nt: TGTGCCAGCTCACCATCCCGACAGGGAACCTACGAGCAGTACTTC
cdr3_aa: CASSPSRQGTYEQYF

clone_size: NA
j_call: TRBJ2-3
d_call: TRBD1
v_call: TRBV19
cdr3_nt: TGTGCCAGTACCAAACCGGACAGGCCAGATACGCAGTATTTT
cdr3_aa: CASTKPDRPDTQYF

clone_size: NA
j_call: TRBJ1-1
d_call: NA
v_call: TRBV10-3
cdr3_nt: TGTGCCATCAGTGCCGGTAGGAACACTGAAGCTTTCTTT
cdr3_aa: CAISAGRNTEAFF

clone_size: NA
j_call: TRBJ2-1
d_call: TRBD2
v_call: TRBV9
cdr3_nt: TGTGCCAGCAGCGTGGGAGGACTAGCGGGGGGCCCCTTCTACAATGAGCAGTTCTTC
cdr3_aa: CASSVGGLAGGPFYNEQFF

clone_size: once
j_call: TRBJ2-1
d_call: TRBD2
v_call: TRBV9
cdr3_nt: TGTGCCAGCGGAAGCGGGGGGTACGAACTTAGCGGGAGATCGTACAATGAGCAGTTCTTC
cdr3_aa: CASGSGGYELSGRSYNEQFF

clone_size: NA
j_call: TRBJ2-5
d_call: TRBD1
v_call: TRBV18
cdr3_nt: TGTGCCAGCTCACTCCAGGGGGAAGAGACCCAGTACTTC
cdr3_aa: CASSLQGEETQYF

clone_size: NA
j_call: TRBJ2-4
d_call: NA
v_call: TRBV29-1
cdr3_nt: TGCAGCGTTGAGTGGGACAAAAACATTCAGTACTTC
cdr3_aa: CSVEWDKNIQYF

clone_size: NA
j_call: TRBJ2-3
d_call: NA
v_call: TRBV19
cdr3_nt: TGTGCCAGTAGTATCGGGGCCTTCTTTGAGACGGATACGCAGTATTTT
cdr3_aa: CASSIGAFFETDTQYF

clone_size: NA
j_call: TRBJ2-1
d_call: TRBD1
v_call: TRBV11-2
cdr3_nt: TGTGCCAGCAGCCGTCCTGGGACAGACTACAATGAGCAGTTCTTC
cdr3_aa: CASSRPGTDYNEQFF

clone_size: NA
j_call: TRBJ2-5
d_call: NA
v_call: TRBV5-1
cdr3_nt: TGCGCCAGCAGCTTGGGAGGGACTCAAGAGACCCAGTACTTC
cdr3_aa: CASSLGGTQETQYF

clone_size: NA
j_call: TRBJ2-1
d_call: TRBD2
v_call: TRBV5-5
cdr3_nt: TGTGCCAGCAGCTTAGCGGGGGGAAACAATGAGCAGTTCTTC
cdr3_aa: CASSLAGGNNEQFF

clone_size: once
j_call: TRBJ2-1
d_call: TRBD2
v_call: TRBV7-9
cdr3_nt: TGTGCCAGCAGCCTCGCTAGCGGGAAGAATGAGCAGTTCTTC
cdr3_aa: CASSLASGKNEQFF

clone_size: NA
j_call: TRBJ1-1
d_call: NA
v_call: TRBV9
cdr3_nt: TGTGCCAGCAGCGTAGGGGGGGACTTCCGGACTGAAGCTTTCTTT
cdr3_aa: CASSVGGDFRTEAFF

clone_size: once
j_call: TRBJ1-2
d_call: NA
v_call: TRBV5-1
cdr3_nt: TGCGCCAGCAGCTTGGAAGCGGGAGGTCTGACCCCTGGGTATGGCTACACCTTC
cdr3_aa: CASSLEAGGLTPGYGYTF

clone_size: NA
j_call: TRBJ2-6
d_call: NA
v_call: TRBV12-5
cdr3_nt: TGTGCTAGTGGTTTTCTAGGACATGGGACCTCTGGGGCCAACGTCCTGACTTTC
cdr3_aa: CASGFLGHGTSGANVLTF